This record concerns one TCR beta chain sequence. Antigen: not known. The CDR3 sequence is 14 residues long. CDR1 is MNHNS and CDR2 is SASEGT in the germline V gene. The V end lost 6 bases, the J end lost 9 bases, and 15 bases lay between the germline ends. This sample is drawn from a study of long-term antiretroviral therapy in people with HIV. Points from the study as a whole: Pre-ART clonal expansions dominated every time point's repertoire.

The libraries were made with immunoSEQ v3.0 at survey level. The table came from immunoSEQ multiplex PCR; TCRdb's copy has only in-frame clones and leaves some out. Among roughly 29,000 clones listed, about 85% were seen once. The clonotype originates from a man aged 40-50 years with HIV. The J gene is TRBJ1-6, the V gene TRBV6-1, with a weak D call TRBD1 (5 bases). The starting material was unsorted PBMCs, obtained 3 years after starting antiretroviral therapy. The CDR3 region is CASRSQGAVSPLHF. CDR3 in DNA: TGTGCCAGCAGAAGTCAGGGAGCTGTTTCACCCCTCCACTTT.